This T cell receptor (beta chain) was sequenced in a study of T-cell reconstitution after alpha-beta-depleted transplantation in children. This sample's TCRbeta library carried unique molecular identifier barcodes. TCRdb called the PCR reads again in MiXCR, with one record for every CDR3 protein. This sample has roughly 490,000 distinct CDR3 sequences, with approximately 10% found just once. Trimming cost V 6 bases and J 8 bases, with 11 bases left between them. This CDR3 is 12 amino acids long. Study-level points and caveats: T-cell counts and diversity at one year following transplant were attributed mainly to newly produced T cells.

About this clonotype itself: What it recognizes is unknown.

The sequence came from a female patient between 2 and 15 years old who had a stem cell transplant for aplastic anemia, so the T cells may come from the graft donor. The chain carries TRBV12-3 or TRBV12-4 and TRBJ2-1; D remains unclear. The material was PBMCs, mostly from graft donor cells, obtained 180 days after TCRalphabeta/CD19-depleted stem cell transplant. CDR3 sequence: CASRPSEYEQFF. The CDR3 nucleotides are TGTGCCAGCAGACCCAGCGAGTATGAGCAGTTCTTC.